The 2 T cell receptor beta chains below come from one sample, sequenced in a study of T cell clones after liver transplantation (dated by TCRdb to the late 2010s). Library method: the immunoSEQ multiplex PCR assay. TCRdb mirrors the immuneACCESS table, restricted to in-frame sequences. Some clones are absent from its copies; in checked studies, under half trace to an unresolved V gene, and the reason for the others is unknown. Across this sample there are approximately 100,000 clones, with 75% to 85% seen only once. The biggest ten clones account for 0.99% of the sample. In light of the paper, this sample's time point label describes: pre-transplant. The sample in question was CD4+ T cells from blood, obtained before liver transplant. The receptors come from a human donor who received a liver transplant.

This clone was picked up a small number of times. J is TRBJ2-1 and V is TRBV7-2, with TRBD2 identical over 11 bases. The CDR3 has 16 residues. V gave up 0 bases and J gave up 6 bases; unmatched junction bases: 4. Germline V gives CDR1 SGHTA, CDR2 FQGNSA. The CDR3 DNA is TGTGCCAGCAGCTTAGCTAGTAGCGGGGGGGCCAATGAGCAGTTCTTC. Translating it yields CASSLASSGGANEQFF.

This rearrangement joins TRBV11-2 to TRBJ2-3; the D is unclear. CDR3 length: 14 amino acids. The germline V and J ends were trimmed by 7 bases and 0 bases, with 11 bases remaining between them. Germline V gene data show CDR1 as SGHAT and CDR2 as FQNNGV. CDR3: CASTNQVSTDTQYF. Here the CDR3 DNA reads TGTGCCAGCACCAACCAGGTGAGCACAGATACGCAGTATTTT.